Listed below are T cell receptor beta chains from one sample, sequenced in a study of blood T cell repertoires in COVID-19. Generated by immunoSEQ multiplex PCR, the TCRdb table keeps only in-frame clones and is missing some. The profile covers approximately 230,000 clones, with 80% to 90% appearing a single time and roughly 1.4% taken by the ten largest. The sequenced sample consisted of peripheral blood. The source is a man older than 75 with acute or convalescent COVID-19. Each CDR3 is given with its conserved first and last residue. D genes are given only for firm matches. Clone sizes are given selectively: once, few, many, or a class where the clone is expanded.

clone size: .; D gene: TRBD2; V gene: TRBV18; J gene: TRBJ2-1; CDR3 DNA: TGTGCCAGCTCACTTACTAGCGGGAGCGATGAGCAGTTCTTC; CDR3 protein: CASSLTSGSDEQFF
clone size: .; D gene: .; V gene: TRBV5-1; J gene: TRBJ2-6; CDR3 DNA: TGCGCCAGCTGGCCAGGGGCCGGGGCCAACGTCCTGACTTTC; CDR3 protein: CASWPGAGANVLTF
clone size: .; D gene: TRBD1; V gene: TRBV18; J gene: TRBJ1-2; CDR3 DNA: TGTGCCAGCTCACCATACGGGACAGGGGCGACCCCTAACTATGGCTACACCTTC; CDR3 protein: CASSPYGTGATPNYGYTF
clone size: .; D gene: .; V gene: TRBV3-1/TRBV3-2; J gene: TRBJ1-4; CDR3 DNA: TGTGCCAGCAGCCAAGTCCGGTCTGCTGAAAAACTGTTTTTT; CDR3 protein: CASSQVRSAEKLFF
clone size: .; D gene: .; V gene: TRBV12-3/TRBV12-4; J gene: TRBJ1-2; CDR3 DNA: TGTGCCAGCAGTTTAGATTCAGGGCATGGCTACACCTTC; CDR3 protein: CASSLDSGHGYTF
clone size: .; D gene: .; V gene: TRBV19; J gene: TRBJ2-3; CDR3 DNA: TGTGCCAGTAGTATGGAGGACTTACTGAGCACAGATACGCAGTATTTT; CDR3 protein: CASSMEDLLSTDTQYF
clone size: .; D gene: TRBD1; V gene: TRBV19; J gene: TRBJ1-3; CDR3 DNA: TGTGCCAGTAGTAACCTTAACAGGGGCCCAGGAAACACCATATATTTT; CDR3 protein: CASSNLNRGPGNTIYF
clone size: few; D gene: TRBD1; V gene: TRBV19; J gene: TRBJ1-5; CDR3 DNA: TGTGCCAGTAACCCCTTGAATTCAGGGGGTGATTTTTATAGCAATCAGCCCCAGCATTTT; CDR3 protein: CASNPLNSGGDFYSNQPQHF
clone size: few; D gene: .; V gene: TRBV2; J gene: TRBJ2-7; CDR3 DNA: TGTGCCAGCAGTGAGTTGTCAGTTGTTGCCTACGAGCAGTACTTC; CDR3 protein: CASSELSVVAYEQYF
clone size: .; D gene: TRBD1; V gene: TRBV5-4; J gene: TRBJ2-7; CDR3 DNA: TGTGCCAGCAGCTTCCGGGACAGGGTCTACGAGCAGTACTTC; CDR3 protein: CASSFRDRVYEQYF
clone size: .; D gene: TRBD1; V gene: TRBV4-3; J gene: TRBJ1-2; CDR3 DNA: TGCGCCAGCAGCCACGCGGACAGGGCTGGCTACACCTTC; CDR3 protein: CASSHADRAGYTF
clone size: .; D gene: .; V gene: TRBV6-2/TRBV6-3; J gene: TRBJ2-2; CDR3 DNA: TGTGCCAGCAGTTACTCGAATGGCAGTGTAAGATTTAACACCGGGGAGCTGTTTTTT; CDR3 protein: CASSYSNGSVRFNTGELFF
clone size: .; D gene: TRBD2; V gene: TRBV28; J gene: TRBJ2-1; CDR3 DNA: TGTGCCAGCAGTGGCGGGGGTAGCTCCTACAATGAGCAGTTCTTC; CDR3 protein: CASSGGGSSYNEQFF
clone size: .; D gene: .; V gene: TRBV5-5; J gene: TRBJ1-1; CDR3 DNA: TGTGCCAGCAGCCCTTTGCGGGGAGCTGAAGCTTTCTTT; CDR3 protein: CASSPLRGAEAFF
clone size: once; D gene: TRBD2; V gene: TRBV11-2; J gene: TRBJ2-3; CDR3 DNA: TGTGCCAGCAGCTTAAGGCAGGGAGGGCCCGCAGATACGCAGTATTTT; CDR3 protein: CASSLRQGGPADTQYF